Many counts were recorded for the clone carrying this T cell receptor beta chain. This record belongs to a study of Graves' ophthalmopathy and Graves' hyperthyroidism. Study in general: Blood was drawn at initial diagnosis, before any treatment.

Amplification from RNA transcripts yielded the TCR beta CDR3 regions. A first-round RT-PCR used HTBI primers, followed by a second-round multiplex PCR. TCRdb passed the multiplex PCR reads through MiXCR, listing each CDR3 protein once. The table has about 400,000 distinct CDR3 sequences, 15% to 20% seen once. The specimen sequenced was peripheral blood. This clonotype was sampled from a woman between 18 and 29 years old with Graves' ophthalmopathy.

CDR3 in DNA: TGTGCCAGCAGTGAGGACAAGGCGGACATTCAGTACTTC. It codes for CASSEDKADIQYF. J is TRBJ2-4 and V is TRBV6-1; possibly TRBD1 for D (5 bases). This CDR3 has 13 residues. Germline-derived CDR1 and CDR2 are MNHNS and SASEGT. V was cut by 3 bases and J by 8 bases, with 11 bases left in between.